Included here is one T cell receptor (beta chain) sequence, with context. Germline CDR1 is LNHNV and CDR2 is YYDKDF (reference sequence). The CDR3 sequence is 14 residues long. Trimming removed 5 bases from V and 1 base from J, with 11 bases in between. These data are taken from a study of T cell changes during pregnancy in multiple sclerosis. The protocol was immunoSEQ multiplex PCR, while the TCRdb copy is restricted to in-frame clones and leaves out a portion. The data contain about 41,000 clones, 90% to 95% of them seen just once; the ten biggest clones take up 6.5% to 7.5%. This specimen consisted of CD8+ T cells from peripheral blood mononuclear cells, obtained in the third trimester of pregnancy. The receptor's source is a female donor with multiple sclerosis, enrolled in a pregnancy study. The V gene is TRBV15, the J gene TRBJ1-1, with D perhaps matching TRBD1 (6 bases). CDR3 protein: CATSARGENTEAFF. The DNA of the CDR3 is TGTGCCACCAGCGCCAGGGGCGAGAACACTGAAGCTTTCTTT.